The 16 T cell receptor beta chains below come from one sample, sequenced in a study of STAT5B mutations in CD4+ large granular lymphocyte leukemia. Produced via immunoSEQ multiplex PCR; TCRdb's table is partial and in-frame only. Found here are roughly 24,000 clones, roughly 70% of them singletons; the top ten hold less than 0.85%. The material sequenced was CD4+ T cells from blood buffy coats. These receptors all stem from a human donor in good health.

V gene TRBV10-3 combines with J gene TRBJ1-3; perhaps TRBD1 as D (6 bases). Germline lookup yields CDR1 ENHRY and CDR2 SYGVKD. The V gene lost 6 bases and the J gene lost 0 bases, with 9 bases spanning the gap. The CDR3 sequence is 14 residues long. The CDR3, as DNA: TGTGCCATCAGGGACAGAGACTCTGGAAACACCATATATTTT. Residues: CAIRDRDSGNTIYF.

The rearrangement links TRBV18 to TRBJ1-2, with D hard to call. Germline lookup yields CDR1 KGHSH and CDR2 LQKENI. V shed 2 bases and J shed 8 bases, with 6 bases lying between them. The length of the CDR3 is 11 residues. In nucleotides, the CDR3 is TGTGCCAGCTCACCAAAGACAGGCTACACCTTC. It is translated as CASSPKTGYTF.

V is TRBV27 and J is TRBJ2-1, with 7 bases matching TRBD2. The junction had 7 bases not matched to a gene; V was cut back by 6 bases and J by 5 bases. This CDR3 has 14 amino acids. CDR1 MNHEY and CDR2 SMNVEV come from the germline V gene (reference sequence). CDR3 sequence reads: CASRKAGGNNEQFF. The DNA for the CDR3 is TGTGCCAGCAGAAAGGCCGGGGGGAACAATGAGCAGTTCTTC.

The rearrangement links TRBV5-8 to TRBJ2-1; no clear D. The length of the CDR3 is 14 residues. Trimming removed 0 bases at V and 8 bases at J, with 12 bases between. Germline-derived CDR1 and CDR2 are SGHTS and YDEGEE. CDR3 in DNA: TGTGCCAGCAGCTTGGACGCAGGCTCCCATGAGCAGTTCTTC. Protein product: CASSLDAGSHEQFF.

The rearrangement joins TRBV5-1 to TRBJ1-5; TRBD1 matches at 12 bases. Germline values: CDR1 SGHRS, CDR2 YFSETQ. This CDR3 region has 16 residues. Unmatched junction bases numbered 8, after V lost 4 bases and J lost 6 bases. CDR3 protein: CASSPSGTGGSQPQHF. The CDR3 DNA is TGCGCCAGCAGCCCAAGCGGGACAGGGGGCTCTCAGCCCCAGCATTTT.

The V gene is TRBV18, the J gene TRBJ1-2; D is unresolved. The CDR3 totals 13 residues. The germline gives CDR1 KGHSH, CDR2 LQKENI. V was clipped by 2 bases and J by 2 bases, with 6 bases between them. The CDR3 region is CASSPSGNYGYTF. In DNA form, the CDR3 reads TGTGCCAGCTCACCATCAGGAAACTATGGCTACACCTTC.

The rearrangement links TRBV28 to TRBJ1-6; a weak D match, TRBD1 (6 bases). The germline gives CDR1 MDHEN, CDR2 SYDVKM. V shed 5 bases and J shed 10 bases, with 9 bases lying between them. This CDR3 has 12 amino acids. The CDR3 loop reads CASSPRGSPLHF. The CDR3 DNA reads TGTGCCAGCAGTCCCAGGGGCTCACCCCTCCACTTT.

This chain connects TRBV11-1 to TRBJ2-5, with D tentatively TRBD1 (7 bases). The J call could be wrong; TRBJ2-7 is a better fit for the DNA end. The germline CDR1 and CDR2 sequences are SGHAT and FQDESV (reference sequence). The CDR3 spans 12 residues. In DNA, the CDR3 is TGTGCCAGCAGCCCAGGGGGACTCGAGCAGTACTTC. This sequence encodes CASSPGGLEQYF.

The chain joins TRBV5-1 to TRBJ2-7; the match to TRBD2 covers 9 bases. Germline lookup yields CDR1 SGHRS and CDR2 YFSETQ. V lost 4 bases to trimming and J lost 3 bases; unmatched junction nucleotides: 5. CDR3 size: 14 residues. The CDR3 sequence: CASSGSGGGYEQYF. The CDR3 coding sequence is TGCGCCAGCAGCGGTAGCGGGGGAGGCTACGAGCAGTACTTC.

A word on this clone: The germline gene is not matched at one end of the junction; a read error may be the cause. The gene calls are TRBV28 and TRBJ1-4; D may be TRBD1 (5 bases). Germline CDR1 reads MDHEN; CDR2 reads SYDVKM. The CDR3 extends over 17 amino acids. This CDR3 is CASSLSPPRDFREKLLF. The DNA for the CDR3 is TGTGCCAGCAGTTTAAGCCCCCCAAGGGACTTCCGGGAAAAACTGCTTTTT. Supplemented by reference TRBV28 and TRBJ1-4, the full variable domain reads DVKVTQSSRYLVKRTGEKVFLECVQDMDHENMFWYRQDPGLGLRLIYFSYDVKMKEKGDIPEGYSVSREKKERFSLILESASTNQTSMYLCASSLSPPRDFREKLLFGSGTQLSVL.

This chain links TRBV29-1 with TRBJ1-1; D perhaps matches TRBD1 (6 bases). Per germline, CDR1 SQVTM and CDR2 ANQGSEA. V lost 7 bases and J lost 6, with 15 bases in between. The length of the CDR3 is 12 residues. The CDR3 nucleotides read TGCAGCGGAGGACAGACTGGCGCTGAAGCTTTCTTT. It encodes CSGGQTGAEAFF.

This clone was seen just once. CDR3 region: CASSPGGPTNYNEQFF. For the CDR3, the DNA is TGCGCCAGCAGCCCCGGGGGCCCCACAAACTACAATGAGCAGTTCTTC. This chain links TRBV4-1 with TRBJ2-1; perhaps D is TRBD1 or TRBD2 (6 bases each). Germline assignment: CDR1 MGHRA and CDR2 YSYEKL. The CDR3 loop spans 16 amino acids. V lost 4 bases and J 3 bases, leaving 16 bases between the germline ends.

This sequence joins TRBV7-2 and TRBJ1-2; D gene ambiguous. The germline V and J ends were trimmed by 3 bases and 8 bases, with 19 bases remaining between them. Per germline, CDR1 SGHTA and CDR2 FQGNSA. The CDR3 is 15 amino acids. CDR3 nucleotide sequence: TGTGCCAGCAGCTTTGACTCACAAGGGCCCGAGGGCTACACCTTC. This encodes CASSFDSQGPEGYTF.

This chain uses TRBV2 with TRBJ1-1; 9 bases map to TRBD1. CDR3 length equals 15 residues. Looked up from germline, CDR1 is SNHLY and CDR2 is FYNNEI. Trimming took 9 bases from V and 3 from J; bases not matched to a gene: 11. The CDR3 nucleotides are TGTGCCAGTTTCCGGGACAGGGCACTCGACACTGAAGCTTTCTTT. Translated: CASFRDRALDTEAFF. The full variable domain, in which reference TRBV2 and TRBJ1-1 provide the parts outside the CDR3, is EPEVTQTPSHQVTQMGQEVILRCVPISNHLYFYWYRQILGQKVEFLVSFYNNEISEKSEIFDDQFSVERPDGSNFTLKIRSTKLEDSAMYFCASFRDRALDTEAFFGQGTRLTVV.

The chain joins TRBV6-5 to TRBJ1-4; a possible D gene is TRBD1 (5 bases). Trimming left V 5 bases short and J 8 bases short, with 15 bases between. The CDR3 extends over 14 amino acids. Germline CDR1 MNHEY, CDR2 SVGAGI. The CDR3 here is CASSLAGDNEKLFF. The CDR3 nucleotides read TGTGCCAGCAGTCTTGCGGGGGATAACGAAAAACTGTTTTTT.

CDR3: CASSPTPIKYTEAFF. The CDR3 DNA reads TGTGCCAGCAGCCCCACTCCGATCAAGTACACTGAAGCTTTCTTT. The J gene is TRBJ1-1, the V gene TRBV7-8; D remains unclear. Trimming left V 5 bases short and J 3 bases short, with 16 bases between. Looked up from germline, CDR1 is SGHVS and CDR2 is FQNEAQ. The CDR3 totals 15 residues.